A selection of T cell receptor beta chains follows, all from one sample in a study of blood T cell repertoires in COVID-19. TCRdb's copy holds only in-frame clones and misses some; the assay was immunoSEQ multiplex PCR. The sample has about 300,000 clones; just under 90% are singletons. Material: PBMCs or T cells enriched from blood (not recorded which). The receptors derive from a woman between 45 and 60 years old who had been exposed to COVID-19. Both conserved end residues are part of each CDR3. A D gene is named only where the DNA matches it firmly. Size is omitted from some rows. Given values are once, few, many or a class for expanded clones.

size	J	D	V	DNA	CDR3
NA	TRBJ2-1	TRBD2	TRBV12-5	TGTGCTAGTGGTTTTAGACTAGCGGGGGCCACAAAAGGGAATGAGCAGTTCTTC	CASGFRLAGATKGNEQFF
NA	TRBJ2-7	NA	TRBV21-1	TGTGCCAGCAGCCGAGAACAGGGTTCCTACGAGCAGTACTTC	CASSREQGSYEQYF
NA	TRBJ2-3	TRBD2	TRBV7-9	TGTGCCAGCAGCTTGGGACTAGCGGGGGCTGATACGCAGTATTTT	CASSLGLAGADTQYF
NA	TRBJ2-5	TRBD2	TRBV7-8	TGTGCCAGCAGCCCCGAGGTTGCGGGGGGCCAAGAGACCCAGTACTTC	CASSPEVAGGQETQYF
NA	TRBJ1-1	NA	TRBV24-1	TGTGCCACCAGTGCGTCGGGGGGGATCACTGAAGCTTTCTTT	CATSASGGITEAFF
NA	TRBJ2-1	TRBD2	TRBV3-1/TRBV3-2	TGTGCCAGCAGCCAAGAACCAGCGGGGGGCCCGTCCGAGCAGTTCTTC	CASSQEPAGGPSEQFF
NA	TRBJ1-2	NA	TRBV4-1	TGCGCCAGCAGCCGCGAGGAGGGGGGGCACTATGGCTACACCTTC	CASSREEGGHYGYTF
NA	TRBJ1-1	NA	TRBV5-1	TGCGCCAGCATCCCCGGGGGGGGGACTGAAGCTTTCTTT	CASIPGGGTEAFF
NA	TRBJ1-2	NA	TRBV10-1	TGCGGCGTTCGGGGGGACGGCTACACCTTC	CGVRGDGYTF
NA	TRBJ2-1	NA	TRBV3-1/TRBV3-2	TGTGCCAGCAGTTCAACAGGGCTGGTGTGGAATGAGCAGTTCTTC	CASSSTGLVWNEQFF
NA	TRBJ1-2	TRBD1	TRBV2	TGTGCCAGCAGGAGGGACAGGGATGGCTACACCTTC	CASRRDRDGYTF
NA	TRBJ2-3	TRBD2	TRBV13	TGTGCCAGCAGCTTAGGCCTAGCGGGGGGCGTCAAAGATACGCAGTATTTT	CASSLGLAGGVKDTQYF
NA	TRBJ2-2	TRBD1	TRBV7-9	TGTGCCAGCAGCGGGGTCCAGGGGGATTACACCGGGGAGCTGTTTTTT	CASSGVQGDYTGELFF
NA	TRBJ1-3	NA	TRBV7-2	TGTGCCAGCAGCCGCGGGGGAGGTGGAAACACCATATATTTT	CASSRGGGGNTIYF
NA	TRBJ2-7	NA	TRBV6-5	TGTGCCAGCAGTTACACAGGTCAGGACGAGCAGTACTTC	CASSYTGQDEQYF
NA	TRBJ2-1	TRBD2	TRBV10-3	TGTGCCACCGGGACTAGCGGGGGGGCCGGCTACAATGAGCAGTTCTTC	CATGTSGGAGYNEQFF
NA	TRBJ2-1	NA	TRBV20-1	TGCAGTGCCAGTCAGGGGTACAATGAGCAGTTCTTC	CSASQGYNEQFF
NA	TRBJ1-4	NA	TRBV5-4	TGTGCCAGCAGCGGGACACTTAATGAAAAACTGTTTTTT	CASSGTLNEKLFF
NA	TRBJ2-3	NA	TRBV7-2	TGTGCCAGCAAAACGGACTCCTCCAGCACAGATACGCAGTATTTT	CASKTDSSSTDTQYF
NA	TRBJ1-2	NA	TRBV6-1	TGTGCCAGCAGTGAAGCTGGCAGGGATGGTCATGGCTACACCTTC	CASSEAGRDGHGYTF
NA	TRBJ1-3	NA	TRBV21-1	TGTGCCAGCAGCAACGGGGACAGGGTCTCTGGAAACACCATATATTTT	CASSNGDRVSGNTIYF
NA	TRBJ1-5	TRBD1	TRBV30	TGTGCCTGGGCAGACAGGGGGTGGAATCAGCCCCAGCATTTT	CAWADRGWNQPQHF
NA	TRBJ2-7	TRBD1	TRBV18	TGTGCCAGCTCACTCGGGGACAGCTCCTACGAGCAGTACTTC	CASSLGDSSYEQYF
few	TRBJ1-4	TRBD1	TRBV10-3	TGTGCCATCAGTGGGCAGGGGGCGCCTAATGAAAAACTGTTTTTT	CAISGQGAPNEKLFF
NA	TRBJ2-5	TRBD2	TRBV9	TGTGCCAGCAGCCGGAGTAGCGGGGAAGAGACCCAGTACTTC	CASSRSSGEETQYF
NA	TRBJ1-1	NA	TRBV28	TGTGCCAGCAGGGCTACGCGGAGGACTGAAGCTTTCTTT	CASRATRRTEAFF
NA	TRBJ2-3	TRBD1	TRBV7-2	TGTGCCAGCAGCCCTTCAACAGGGGGCGTTGCAGATACGCAGTATTTT	CASSPSTGGVADTQYF
NA	TRBJ1-5	NA	TRBV9	TGTGCCAGCAGCTTACCGGGAAGCAATCAGCCCCAGCATTTT	CASSLPGSNQPQHF
NA	TRBJ2-5	TRBD2	TRBV5-1	TGCGCCAGCAGCACAAAAGCGGGGGGTGGAGAGACCCAGTACTTC	CASSTKAGGGETQYF
NA	TRBJ2-5	TRBD2	TRBV30	TGTGCCTGGAGTGGACTAGCGGGGGCCATAGGGACCCAGTACTTC	CAWSGLAGAIGTQYF
NA	TRBJ2-7	TRBD2	TRBV6-2/TRBV6-3	TGTGCCAGCAGTCAGCCACTAGCGGGGAGCTCCTACGAGCAGTACTTC	CASSQPLAGSSYEQYF
NA	TRBJ1-2	TRBD1	TRBV4-1	TGCGCCAGCAGCCAGCAGGGGGCGGGTGGCTACACCTTC	CASSQQGAGGYTF
NA	TRBJ2-3	TRBD2	TRBV28	TGTGCCAGCAGTTTCAGCGGGGGGTTTGGCACAGATACGCAGTATTTT	CASSFSGGFGTDTQYF
few	TRBJ1-2	NA	TRBV28	TGTGCCAGCAGTTTGGGGGGGGCCCGAGGCTACACCTTC	CASSLGGARGYTF
NA	TRBJ2-7	NA	TRBV30	TGTGCCTGGAGGGTCAGTTTGTACGAGCAGTACTTC	CAWRVSLYEQYF
NA	TRBJ2-3	NA	TRBV4-1	TGCGCCAGCAGCCAAGCGCTAGTTGGAGATACAGATACGCAGTATTTT	CASSQALVGDTDTQYF
NA	TRBJ2-2	NA	TRBV3-1/TRBV3-2	TGTGCCAGCAGCCCCCCGGCGGGTGAGAACACCGGGGAGCTGTTTTTT	CASSPPAGENTGELFF
NA	TRBJ2-7	TRBD1	TRBV19	TGTGCCAGCAGGGTGGGACAGCAGGGCGAGCAGTACTTC	CASRVGQQGEQYF
NA	TRBJ1-2	NA	TRBV10-2	TGCGCCAGCAGTGAGGCGGGGGGCCACTATGGCTACACCTTC	CASSEAGGHYGYTF
once	TRBJ2-5	TRBD2	TRBV27	TGTGCCAGCGCCCAGGTTCGACTAGCGGGGGGGCATCGTGAGACCCAGTACTTC	CASAQVRLAGGHRETQYF
NA	TRBJ2-3	TRBD2	TRBV5-4	TGTGCCAGCAGCTTGGCGCAAGCGGGGGGAGCAGATACGCAGTATTTT	CASSLAQAGGADTQYF
NA	TRBJ1-2	TRBD1	TRBV28	TGTGCCAGCAGGCCCCTGGGACAGGATAACTATGGCTACACCTTC	CASRPLGQDNYGYTF
NA	TRBJ1-6	NA	TRBV30	TGTGCCTGGAGTACAGACACCCTCAGGGGACGCTCCTATAATTCACCCCTCCACTTT	CAWSTDTLRGRSYNSPLHF
NA	TRBJ1-6	TRBD1	TRBV27	TGTGCCAGCAGAGACAGGGTTAATTCACCCCTCCACTTT	CASRDRVNSPLHF
NA	TRBJ2-1	TRBD2	TRBV7-9	TGTGCCAGCAGGTCCGTAAGGGAGGGTTTCCACAATGAGCAGTTCTTC	CASRSVREGFHNEQFF
NA	TRBJ1-2	NA	TRBV3-1/TRBV3-2	TGTGCCAGCAGCCAAGACGGGGGGACACTGTTTCGTAACTATGGCTACACCTTC	CASSQDGGTLFRNYGYTF
NA	TRBJ1-1	NA	TRBV23-1	TGCGCCAGCAGTCGATCGCGGATGAGAGGAGCTTTCTTT	CASSRSRMRGAFF
NA	TRBJ2-5	TRBD2	TRBV11-2	TGTGCCAGCAGCCCACTAGCGGGGGGGCGGGAGACCCAGTACTTC	CASSPLAGGRETQYF
NA	TRBJ2-5	TRBD2	TRBV24-1	TGTGCCACCAGTGCCACTAGCGGGGGTGGGGAGACCCAGTACTTC	CATSATSGGGETQYF
NA	TRBJ1-2	NA	TRBV3-1/TRBV3-2	TGTGCCAGCAGCCAAGATTGGGGGCTCGTTTATGGCTACACCTTC	CASSQDWGLVYGYTF
NA	TRBJ1-2	TRBD1	TRBV29-1	TGCAGCGTACCATCGGACAGGGACTATGGCTACACCTTC	CSVPSDRDYGYTF
NA	TRBJ1-2	NA	TRBV20-1	TGCAGTGCGAGTGGGACATCCGACTCGTGGTATGGCTACACCTTC	CSASGTSDSWYGYTF
once	TRBJ1-2	TRBD1	TRBV12-3/TRBV12-4	TGTGCCAGCAGTCCCCGACAGGGGGGTGGCTACACCTTC	CASSPRQGGGYTF
NA	TRBJ1-1	TRBD1	TRBV24-1	TGTGCCGCAGCACCCAGGGGGCGCGAATCTGAAGCTTTCTTT	CAAAPRGRESEAFF
NA	TRBJ2-7	TRBD2	TRBV7-2	TGTGCCAGCAGCCCAACGGGGGGGGGATCCTACGAGCAGTACTTC	CASSPTGGGSYEQYF
NA	TRBJ2-2	TRBD1	TRBV6-5	TGTGCCAGCAGTTATGGGACAGGGTACACCGGGGAGCTGTTTTTT	CASSYGTGYTGELFF
NA	TRBJ1-5	NA	TRBV6-4	TGTGCCAGCAGTGGCGGCAGCAATCAGCCCCAGCATTTT	CASSGGSNQPQHF
NA	TRBJ1-2	TRBD1	TRBV3-1/TRBV3-2	TGTGCCAGCAGCCAAGGGACAGGGGGGCCGTTTTTGAGTGGCTACACCTTC	CASSQGTGGPFLSGYTF
once	TRBJ1-1	NA	TRBV6-5	TGTGCCAGCACCCCTGTTGGGGGGAGGACTGAAGCTTTCTTT	CASTPVGGRTEAFF